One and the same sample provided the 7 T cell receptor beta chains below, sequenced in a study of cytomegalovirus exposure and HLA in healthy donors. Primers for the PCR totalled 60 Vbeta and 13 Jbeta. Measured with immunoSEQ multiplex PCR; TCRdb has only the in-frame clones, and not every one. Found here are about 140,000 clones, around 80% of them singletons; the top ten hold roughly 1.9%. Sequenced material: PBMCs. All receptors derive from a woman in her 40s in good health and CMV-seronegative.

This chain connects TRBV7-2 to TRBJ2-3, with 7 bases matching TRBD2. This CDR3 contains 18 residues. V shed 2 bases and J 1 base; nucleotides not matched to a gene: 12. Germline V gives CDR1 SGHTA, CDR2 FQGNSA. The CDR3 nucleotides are TGTGCCAGCAGCTTAAGGGTGTTGGGGGGAGGGCGCACAGATACGCAGTATTTT. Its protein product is CASSLRVLGGGRTDTQYF.

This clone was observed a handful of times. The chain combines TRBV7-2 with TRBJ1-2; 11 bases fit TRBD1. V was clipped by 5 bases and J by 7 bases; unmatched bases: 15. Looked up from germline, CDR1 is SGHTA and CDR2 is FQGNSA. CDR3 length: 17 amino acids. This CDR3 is CASSLVGGTGGVGGYTF. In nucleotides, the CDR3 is TGTGCCAGCAGCCTCGTTGGTGGGACAGGGGGTGTTGGTGGCTACACCTTC.

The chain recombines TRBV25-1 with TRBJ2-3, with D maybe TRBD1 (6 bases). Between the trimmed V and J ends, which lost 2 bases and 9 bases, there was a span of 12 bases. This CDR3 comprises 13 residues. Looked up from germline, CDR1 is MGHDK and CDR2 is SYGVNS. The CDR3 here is CASSEIGTRTQYF. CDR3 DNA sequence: TGTGCCAGCAGTGAAATAGGGACACGCACGCAGTATTTT.

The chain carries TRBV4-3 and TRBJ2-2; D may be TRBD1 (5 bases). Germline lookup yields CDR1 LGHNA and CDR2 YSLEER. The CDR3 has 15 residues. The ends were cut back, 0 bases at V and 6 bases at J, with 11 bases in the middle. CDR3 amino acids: CASSQEPQQAGELFF. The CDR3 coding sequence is TGCGCCAGCAGCCAAGAGCCCCAACAGGCCGGGGAGCTGTTTTTT.

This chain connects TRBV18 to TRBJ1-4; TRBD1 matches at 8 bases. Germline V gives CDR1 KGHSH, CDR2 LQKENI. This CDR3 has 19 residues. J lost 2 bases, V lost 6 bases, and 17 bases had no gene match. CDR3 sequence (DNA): TGTGCCAGCTCCCTTACGGGACAGGTGACGGGGACGACTAATGAAAAACTGTTTTTT. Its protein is CASSLTGQVTGTTNEKLFF.

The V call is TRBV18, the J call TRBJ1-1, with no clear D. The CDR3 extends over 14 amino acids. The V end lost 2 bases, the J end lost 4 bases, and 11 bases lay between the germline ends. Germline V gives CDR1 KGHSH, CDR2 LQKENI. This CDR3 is CASSPSGLGTEAFF. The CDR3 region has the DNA TGTGCCAGCTCACCATCGGGATTAGGCACTGAAGCTTTCTTT.

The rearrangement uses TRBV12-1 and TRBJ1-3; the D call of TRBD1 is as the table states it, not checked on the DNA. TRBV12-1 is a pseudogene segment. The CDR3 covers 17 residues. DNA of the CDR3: TGTGCCAGCAGCGGAGATAAGGGACAGGGCTCTGGAAACACCATATATTTT. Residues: CASSGDKGQGSGNTIYF.